The present TCR beta chain was sequenced within a study of T cells after yellow fever vaccination. Study findings and constraints: The secondary response peaked faster, at day 5 versus 15, but was weaker. The booster saw the reappearance of most primary-vaccination clones (roughly 96% CD4, 80% to 90% CD8).

CDR3 size: 15 residues. Germline CDR1 SGHRS, CDR2 YFSETQ. Trimming left V 5 bases short and J 3 bases short, with 18 bases between. A word on this clonotype: Its cognate antigen is unknown.

A 5'RACE template-switching step, the method used to make TCR cDNA, added a universal primer site and UMIs. TCRdb reprocessed the 5' RACE reads with MiXCR, giving one entry per CDR3 protein. This table has 450,000 to 550,000 distinct CDR3 sequences, 20% to 25% appearing once. This chain links TRBV5-1 with TRBJ2-7; D is tentatively TRBD1 or TRBD2 (5 bases each). This TCR was recovered from a man between 18 and 35 years old who received the YFV17D yellow fever vaccine. The sequencing here drew on PBMCs, taken roughly 20 days after the first yellow fever vaccination. CDR3 amino acids: CASSLVHGALYEQYF. CDR3 nucleotides: TGCGCCAGCAGTCTAGTTCACGGGGCTCTCTACGAGCAGTACTTC.